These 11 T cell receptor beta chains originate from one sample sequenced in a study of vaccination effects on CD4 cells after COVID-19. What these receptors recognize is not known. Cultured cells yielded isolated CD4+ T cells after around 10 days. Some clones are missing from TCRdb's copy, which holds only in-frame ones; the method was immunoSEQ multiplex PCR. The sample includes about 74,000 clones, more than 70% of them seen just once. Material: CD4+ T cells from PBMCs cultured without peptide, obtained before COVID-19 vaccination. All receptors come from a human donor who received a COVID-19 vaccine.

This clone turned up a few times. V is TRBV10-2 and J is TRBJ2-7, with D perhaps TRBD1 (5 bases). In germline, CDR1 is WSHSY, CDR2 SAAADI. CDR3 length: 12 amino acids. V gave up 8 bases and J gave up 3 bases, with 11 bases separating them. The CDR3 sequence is CASSRQGYEQYV. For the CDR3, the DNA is TGCGCCAGCTCTCGGCAGGGCTACGAGCAGTACGTC.

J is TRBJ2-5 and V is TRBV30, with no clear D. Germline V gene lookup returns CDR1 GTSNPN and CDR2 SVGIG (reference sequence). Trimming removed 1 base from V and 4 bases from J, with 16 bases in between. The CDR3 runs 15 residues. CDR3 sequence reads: CAWSGTRLGGETQYF. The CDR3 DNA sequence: TGTGCCTGGAGTGGGACCCGATTAGGCGGAGAGACCCAGTACTTC.

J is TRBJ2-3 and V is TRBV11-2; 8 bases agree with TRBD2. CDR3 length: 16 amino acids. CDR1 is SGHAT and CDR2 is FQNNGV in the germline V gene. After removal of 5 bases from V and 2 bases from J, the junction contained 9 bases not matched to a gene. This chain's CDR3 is CASSTLAGFITDTQYF. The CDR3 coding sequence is TGTGCCAGCAGCACCCTAGCGGGTTTTATCACAGATACGCAGTATTTT. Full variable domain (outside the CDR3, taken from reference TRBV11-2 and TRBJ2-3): EAGVAQSPRYKIIEKRQSVAFWCNPISGHATLYWYQQILGQGPKLLIQFQNNGVVDDSQLPKDRFSAERLKGVDSTLKIQPAKLEDSAVYLCASSTLAGFITDTQYFGPGTRLTVL.

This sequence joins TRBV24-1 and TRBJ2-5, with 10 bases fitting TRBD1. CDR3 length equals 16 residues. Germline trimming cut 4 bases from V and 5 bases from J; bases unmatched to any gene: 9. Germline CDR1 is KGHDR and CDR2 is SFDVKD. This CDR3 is CATSESKTGGLETQYF. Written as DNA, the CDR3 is TGTGCCACCAGTGAGTCGAAGACAGGGGGCTTGGAGACCCAGTACTTC.

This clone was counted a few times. Here the CDR3 DNA reads TGTGCCAGCTCCCCAGGGGGGGGGTACTACAATGAGCAGTTCTTC. It encodes CASSPGGGYYNEQFF. V gene TRBV18 combines with J gene TRBJ2-1; perhaps D is TRBD1 or TRBD2 (7 bases each). CDR1 KGHSH and CDR2 LQKENI come from the germline V gene. Trimming took off 6 bases at V and 3 bases at J, with 15 bases between the two ends. This CDR3 is 15 amino acids long.

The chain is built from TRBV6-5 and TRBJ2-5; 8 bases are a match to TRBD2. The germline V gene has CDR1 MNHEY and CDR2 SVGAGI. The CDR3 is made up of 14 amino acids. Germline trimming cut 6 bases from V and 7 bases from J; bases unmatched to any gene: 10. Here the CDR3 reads CASRNPGGIGTQYF. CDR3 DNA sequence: TGTGCCAGCAGGAATCCGGGAGGGATAGGGACCCAGTACTTC.

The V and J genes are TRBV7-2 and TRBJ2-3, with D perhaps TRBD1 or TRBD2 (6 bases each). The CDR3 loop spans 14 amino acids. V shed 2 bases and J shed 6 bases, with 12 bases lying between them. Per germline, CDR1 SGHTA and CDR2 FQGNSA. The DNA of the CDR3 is TGTGCCAGCAGCTTACAGGGGACTGCGGATACGCAGTATTTT. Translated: CASSLQGTADTQYF.

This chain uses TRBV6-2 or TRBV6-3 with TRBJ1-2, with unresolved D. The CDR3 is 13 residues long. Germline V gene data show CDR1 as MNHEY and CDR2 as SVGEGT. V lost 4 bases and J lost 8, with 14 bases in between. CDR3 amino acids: CASSSSNSRGYTF. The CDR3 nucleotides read TGTGCCAGCAGTTCGAGCAACTCCCGGGGCTACACCTTC.

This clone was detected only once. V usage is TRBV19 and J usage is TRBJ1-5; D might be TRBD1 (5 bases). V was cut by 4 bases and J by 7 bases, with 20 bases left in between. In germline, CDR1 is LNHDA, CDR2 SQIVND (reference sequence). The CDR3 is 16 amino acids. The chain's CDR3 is CASSKVGRGKGQPQHF. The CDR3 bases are TGTGCCAGTAGTAAAGTGGGCCGGGGGAAGGGACAGCCCCAGCATTTT.

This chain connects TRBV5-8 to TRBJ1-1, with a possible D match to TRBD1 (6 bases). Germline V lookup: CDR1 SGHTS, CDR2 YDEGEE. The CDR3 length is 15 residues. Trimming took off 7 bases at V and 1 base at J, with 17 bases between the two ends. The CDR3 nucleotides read TGTGCCAGCCCGGGAGAAGAGGGGGGGAACACTGAAGCTTTCTTT. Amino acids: CASPGEEGGNTEAFF.

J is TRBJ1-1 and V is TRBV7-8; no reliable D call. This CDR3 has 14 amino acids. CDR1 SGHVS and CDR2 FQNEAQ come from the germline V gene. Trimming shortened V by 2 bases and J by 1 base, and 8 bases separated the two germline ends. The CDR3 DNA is TGTGCCAGCAGCTTAAGGGCAGGGAACACTGAAGCTTTCTTT. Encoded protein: CASSLRAGNTEAFF.